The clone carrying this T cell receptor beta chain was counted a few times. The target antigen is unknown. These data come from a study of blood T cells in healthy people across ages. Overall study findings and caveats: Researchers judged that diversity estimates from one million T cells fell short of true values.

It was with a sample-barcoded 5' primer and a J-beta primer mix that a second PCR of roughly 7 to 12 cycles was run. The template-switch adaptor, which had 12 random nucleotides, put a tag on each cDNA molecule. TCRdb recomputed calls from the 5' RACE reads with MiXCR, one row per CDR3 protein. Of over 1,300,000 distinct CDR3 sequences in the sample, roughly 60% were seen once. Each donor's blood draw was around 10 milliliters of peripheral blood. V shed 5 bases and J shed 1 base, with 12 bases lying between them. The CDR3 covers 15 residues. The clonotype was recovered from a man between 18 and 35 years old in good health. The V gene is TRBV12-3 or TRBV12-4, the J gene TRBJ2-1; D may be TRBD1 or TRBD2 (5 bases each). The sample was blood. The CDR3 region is CASSPRGASYNEQFF. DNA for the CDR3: TGTGCCAGCAGTCCGAGGGGAGCTTCCTACAATGAGCAGTTCTTC.